The 10 T cell receptor beta chains below come from one sample, sequenced in a study of vaccination and CD4 T cells after COVID-19. The treatment is: roughly ten-day PBMC culture with coronavirus spike peptide pools or control peptides (ViraFEST assay). Their cognate antigens are unknown. Cultured CD4+ T-cell DNA underwent Oncomine TCR Beta short-read sequencing. TCRdb independently ran MiXCR on the PCR reads; one entry per CDR3 protein. The sample includes around 20,000 distinct CDR3 sequences, under 55% of them seen just once. Sequenced material: CD4+ T cells from blood, cultured in vitro. The receptors here all came from a human donor who had recovered from COVID-19.

The chain is built from TRBV2 and TRBJ2-7, with a tentative D call TRBD1 (6 bases). CDR3 length: 12 residues. CDR1 is SNHLY, CDR2 FYNNEI, per germline. V was clipped by 6 bases and J by 4 bases, with 10 bases between them. CDR3 residues: CASRGDRYEQYF. The CDR3 coding sequence is TGTGCCAGCAGGGGTGACAGGTACGAGCAGTACTTC.

This clonotype has just a few counts. CDR3: CASSDRSRGETQYF. In DNA form, the CDR3 reads TGTGCCAGCAGTGACCGCTCCCGGGGGGAGACCCAGTACTTC. The chain carries TRBV6-1 and TRBJ2-5; D is perhaps TRBD2 (6 bases). The CDR3 spans 14 residues. V dropped 3 bases and J dropped 5 bases, with 13 bases sitting between them. The germline CDR1 and CDR2 sequences are MNHNS and SASEGT.

V is TRBV6-1 and J is TRBJ2-1, with 11 nucleotides matching TRBD2. The germline V gene encodes CDR1 MNHNS and CDR2 SASEGT. CDR3 length equals 16 residues. Losses at the gene ends were 4 bases for V and 2 bases for J; bases not matched to a gene: 4. The CDR3 sequence: CASSGSSGGPYNEQFF. DNA of the CDR3: TGTGCCAGCAGTGGATCTAGCGGGGGGCCCTACAATGAGCAGTTCTTC.

The chain recombines TRBV11-3 with TRBJ2-3; D is undetermined. Germline loops: CDR1 SGHNT, CDR2 YENEEA. This CDR3 has 14 residues. V lost 3 bases, J lost 2 bases, and 9 bases lay in between. CDR3 bases: TGTGCCAGCAGCTTCCGTAGCAACACAGATACGCAGTATTTT. This encodes CASSFRSNTDTQYF.

This clonotype appeared a few times. The chain joins TRBV7-2 to TRBJ1-6; 8 bases fit TRBD1. Per the germline V gene, CDR1 is SGHTA and CDR2 is FQGNSA. V gave up 6 bases and J gave up 8 bases; unmatched junction bases: 6. This CDR3 has 14 amino acids. The CDR3 DNA sequence: TGTGCCAGCAGAACGACAGGGGCGGATTCACCCCTCCACTTT. It translates to CASRTTGADSPLHF.

The chain employs TRBV12-3 or TRBV12-4 and TRBJ2-3, with a weak D call TRBD1 (5 bases). V gave up 3 bases and J gave up 1 base, with 5 bases separating them. The CDR3 length is 13 residues. This chain's CDR3 is CASSLGRTDTQYF. DNA for the CDR3: TGTGCCAGCAGTTTGGGGCGCACAGATACGCAGTATTTT.

This clonotype showed up just once. The rearrangement joins TRBV18 to TRBJ2-7; D perhaps matches TRBD1 (6 bases). V dropped 4 bases and J dropped 6 bases, with 16 bases sitting between them. From germline, CDR1 is KGHSH and CDR2 LQKENI. CDR3 length: 14 amino acids. The CDR3 nucleotides are TGTGCCAGCTCACAGGACTCAGTGGGGGCCGAGCAGTACTTC. Protein sequence: CASSQDSVGAEQYF.

This clonotype was observed a single time. The gene calls are TRBV20-1 and TRBJ1-5; the D gene is possibly TRBD1 (6 bases). Per germline, CDR1 DFQATT and CDR2 SNEGSKA (reference sequence). CDR3 size: 16 residues. Deletions cut 5 bases from V and 0 bases from J, with 17 bases between. The CDR3 region has the DNA TGCAGTGCTGCAACAGGGCCCCGCTATAGCAATCAGCCCCAGCATTTT. This codes for CSAATGPRYSNQPQHF.

This clonotype has only a few counts. V gene TRBV7-8 combines with J gene TRBJ1-5; no firm D call. Between the trimmed V and J ends, which lost 0 bases and 0 bases, there was a span of 18 bases. Per germline, CDR1 SGHVS and CDR2 FQNEAQ. The CDR3 has 19 amino acids. The CDR3 DNA reads TGTGCCAGCAGCTTAGCGCTATGGGTTAACTACGATAGCAATCAGCCCCAGCATTTT. Translating it yields CASSLALWVNYDSNQPQHF.

The chain employs TRBV15 and TRBJ2-2; the match to TRBD1 covers 10 bases. V lost 3 bases, J lost 7 bases, and 5 bases stayed unmatched. The length of the CDR3 is 15 residues. Germline CDR1 is LNHNV and CDR2 is YYDKDF (reference sequence). The CDR3: CATSRTGGDGGELFF. CDR3 in DNA: TGTGCCACCAGCAGGACAGGGGGCGATGGCGGGGAGCTGTTTTTT.